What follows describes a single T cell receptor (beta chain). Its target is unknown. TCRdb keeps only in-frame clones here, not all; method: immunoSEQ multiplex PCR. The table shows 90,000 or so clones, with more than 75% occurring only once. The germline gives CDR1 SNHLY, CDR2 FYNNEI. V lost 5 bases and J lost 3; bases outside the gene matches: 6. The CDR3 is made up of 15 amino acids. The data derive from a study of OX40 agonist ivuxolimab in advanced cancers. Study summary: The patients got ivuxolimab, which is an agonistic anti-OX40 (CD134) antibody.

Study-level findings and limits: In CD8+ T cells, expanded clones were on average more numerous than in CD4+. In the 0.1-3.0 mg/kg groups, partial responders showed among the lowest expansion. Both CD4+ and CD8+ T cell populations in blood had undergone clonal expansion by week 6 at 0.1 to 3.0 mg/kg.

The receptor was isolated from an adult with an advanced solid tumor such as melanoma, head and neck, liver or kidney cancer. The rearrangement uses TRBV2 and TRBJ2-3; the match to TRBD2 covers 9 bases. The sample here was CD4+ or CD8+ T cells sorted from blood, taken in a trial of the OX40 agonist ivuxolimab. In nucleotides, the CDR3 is TGTGCCAGCAGTAGGGAGACTAGCGGAACAGATACGCAGTATTTT. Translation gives CASSRETSGTDTQYF.